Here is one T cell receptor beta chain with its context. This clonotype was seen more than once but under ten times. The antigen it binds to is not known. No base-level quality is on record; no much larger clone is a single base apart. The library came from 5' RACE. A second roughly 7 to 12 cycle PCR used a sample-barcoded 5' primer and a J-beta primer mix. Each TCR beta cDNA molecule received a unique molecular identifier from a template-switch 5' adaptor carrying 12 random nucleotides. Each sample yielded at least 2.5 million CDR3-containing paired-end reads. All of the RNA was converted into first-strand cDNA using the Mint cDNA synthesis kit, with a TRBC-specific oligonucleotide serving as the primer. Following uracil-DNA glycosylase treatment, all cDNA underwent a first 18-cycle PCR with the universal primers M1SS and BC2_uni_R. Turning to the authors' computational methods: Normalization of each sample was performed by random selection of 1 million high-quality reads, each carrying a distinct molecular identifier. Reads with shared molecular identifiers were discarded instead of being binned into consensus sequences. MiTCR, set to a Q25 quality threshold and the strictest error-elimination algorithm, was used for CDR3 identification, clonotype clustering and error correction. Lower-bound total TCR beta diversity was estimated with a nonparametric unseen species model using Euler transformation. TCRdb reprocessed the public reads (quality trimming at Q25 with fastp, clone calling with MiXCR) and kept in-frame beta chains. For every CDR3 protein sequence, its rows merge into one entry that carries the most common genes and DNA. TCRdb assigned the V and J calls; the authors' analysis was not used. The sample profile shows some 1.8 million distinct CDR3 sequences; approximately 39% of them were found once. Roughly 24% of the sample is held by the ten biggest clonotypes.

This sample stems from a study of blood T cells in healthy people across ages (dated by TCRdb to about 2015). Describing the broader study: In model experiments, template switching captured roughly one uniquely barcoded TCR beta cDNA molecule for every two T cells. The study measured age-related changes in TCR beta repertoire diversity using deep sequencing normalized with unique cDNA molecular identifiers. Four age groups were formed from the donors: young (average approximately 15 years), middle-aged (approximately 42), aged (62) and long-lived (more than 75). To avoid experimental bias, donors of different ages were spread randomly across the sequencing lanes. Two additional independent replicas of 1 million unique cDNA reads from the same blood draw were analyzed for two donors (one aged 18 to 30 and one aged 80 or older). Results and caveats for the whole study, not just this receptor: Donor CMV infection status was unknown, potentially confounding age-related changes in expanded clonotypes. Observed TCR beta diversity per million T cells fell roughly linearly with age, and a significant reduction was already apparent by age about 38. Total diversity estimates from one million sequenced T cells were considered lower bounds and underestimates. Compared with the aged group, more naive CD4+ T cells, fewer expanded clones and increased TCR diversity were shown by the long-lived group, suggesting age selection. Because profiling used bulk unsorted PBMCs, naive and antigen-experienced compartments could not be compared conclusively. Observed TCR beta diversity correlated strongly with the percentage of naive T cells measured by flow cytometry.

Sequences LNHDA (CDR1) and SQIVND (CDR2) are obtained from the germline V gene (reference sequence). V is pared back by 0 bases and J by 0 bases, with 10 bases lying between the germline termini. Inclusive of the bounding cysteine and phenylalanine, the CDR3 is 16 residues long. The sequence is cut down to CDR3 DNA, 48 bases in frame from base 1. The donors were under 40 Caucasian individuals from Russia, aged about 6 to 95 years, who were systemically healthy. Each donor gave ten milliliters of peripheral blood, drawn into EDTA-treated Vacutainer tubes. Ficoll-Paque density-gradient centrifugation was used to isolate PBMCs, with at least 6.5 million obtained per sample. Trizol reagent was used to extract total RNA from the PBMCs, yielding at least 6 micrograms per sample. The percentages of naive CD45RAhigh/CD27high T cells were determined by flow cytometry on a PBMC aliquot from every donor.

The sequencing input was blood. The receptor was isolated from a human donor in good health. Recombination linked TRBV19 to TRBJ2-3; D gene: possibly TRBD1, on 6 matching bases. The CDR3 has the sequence CASSIDVGASTDTQYF. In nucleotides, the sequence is TGTGCCAGTAGTATAGATGTGGGGGCAAGCACAGATACGCAGTATTTT.